Sequencing of this TCR beta chain was carried out in a study of blood T cell repertoires in COVID-19. This CDR3 region has 15 residues. CDR1 is SGDLS and CDR2 is YYNGEE in the germline V gene. The V and J ends lost 0 bases and 6 bases respectively, with 12 bases between them. Clones were read by immunoSEQ multiplex PCR, and TCRdb kept only the in-frame ones, dropping some. The data hold some 300,000 clones, with nearly 90% observed a single time. The sample was PBMCs or T cells enriched from blood (not recorded which). The rearrangement joins TRBV9 to TRBJ2-2; possible D gene TRBD1, 6 bases. This clonotype was obtained from a woman younger than 35 with acute COVID-19. The CDR3 spells CASSVEGQPAGELFF. The CDR3 DNA follows: TGTGCCAGCAGCGTAGAAGGACAGCCGGCCGGGGAGCTGTTTTTT.